This T cell receptor beta chain was retrieved from a study of T cell clonotyping in hematopoietic cell transplantation (dated by TCRdb to about 2021). As for the study more broadly: A total of 120 to 150 blood samples were gathered in the study from a few dozen consecutive transplant recipients along with their related donors. Recruitment of patients was conducted between September 2015 and January 2017, and follow-up was continued until late 2020 or death.

Related transplant donors provided blood samples for TCR beta sequencing. Nuclei Lysis Solution was used to extract genomic DNA from fresh or cryopreserved unfractionated peripheral blood mononuclear cells. Reading from cysteine to phenylalanine, the CDR3 counts 15 amino acids. The only DNA kept is the CDR3, 45 bases in frame from the first base. V is cut by 1 base and J by 4 bases, and the space between the germline ends is 11 bases. As encoded in the germline V gene (reference sequence), CDR1 is GTSNPN while CDR2 is SVGIG. Remarks on this clone: The clone's antigen remains unknown. No base quality information exists; no much larger clone differs at one position.

The immunoSEQ assay, a bias-controlled multiplex PCR with V- and J-specific primers, was used to amplify TCR beta CDR3 regions from genomic DNA. A second PCR step added a proprietary barcode and Illumina adapter sequences to the CDR3 amplicons. An Illumina MiSeq instrument was used for sequencing of the CDR3 libraries. The paper's data handling went like this. immunoSEQ Analyzer 3.0 was used for export and quality control, with R Bioconductor and Immunarch used for downstream analyses. Only productive rearrangements in the normalized downsampled data set were used to calculate repertoire metrics. Clonotypes larger than 5 templates in the normalized cohort were defined as pathologically expanded. The Inverse Simpson Index served as the measure of repertoire diversity. CMV-specificity analyses were carried out on the non-normalized data set to capture all clonotypes. TCRdb carries this immuneACCESS record with in-frame sequences only. Its versions omit some clonotypes, under half of them owing to an unresolved V gene in the studies checked, with the rest unexplained. V and J calls and clone size are given by that table; D and trimming were obtained from the DNA. The sample table records roughly 12,000 clones; less than 95% of these occur just once. The leading ten clones occupy 0.7% to 0.95% of the sample.

General conclusions and limits of the study: Recipient TCR diversity fell after transplant, with pathologically expanded clonotypes rising progressively from day 30 to day 180. Only a small fraction of recipient repertoires overlapped donor repertoires, with over 95% appearing de novo at the given depth. The sample size was limited and the cells went unsorted, which meant the CD4 and CD8 repertoire contributions could not be told apart. Inverse Simpson Index values from donors and from recipients before transplant predicted broader TCR repertoire diversity after transplant.

The source is a woman aged 50 to 60 in good health. Some clones in this sample may be carry-over from other donors' samples. The source material was peripheral blood mononuclear cells. The chain is made from TRBV30 and TRBJ1-6; a tentative D match to TRBD1 spans 5 bases. The CDR3 here reads CAWSGGVRYNSPLHF. DNA sequence: TGTGCCTGGAGTGGGGGGGTAAGGTATAATTCACCCCTCCACTTT.